What follows are 9 T cell receptor beta chains derived from one specimen sequenced in a study of human T cells and chemical hapten exposure. TCRdb re-derived calls from the RACE reads in MiXCR, one entry per CDR3 protein. The data contain nearly 350,000 distinct CDR3 sequences, about 7% of them singletons. The time point denotes: patch test 1, 2 weeks after DPC sensitization. Treatment given: therapeutic diphenylcyclopropenone sensitization with weekly scalp DPC. This specimen was whole blood, taken in connection with sensitization to the hapten diphenylcyclopropenone (DPC). These receptors all come from a woman younger than 30 with alopecia areata. Some clones in this sample may be carry-over from other donors' samples.

The chain carries TRBV18 and TRBJ2-5, with D perhaps TRBD2 (6 bases). CDR1 and CDR2 (germline): KGHSH, LQKENI. V dropped 2 bases and J dropped 4 bases, with 11 bases sitting between them. The CDR3 is 14 residues long. CDR3 sequence reads: CASSPGDGGETQYF. DNA for the CDR3: TGTGCCAGCTCACCAGGGGACGGGGGAGAGACCCAGTACTTC.

This clonotype was seen more than once but under ten times. The chain recombines TRBV6-5 with TRBJ1-6, with no clear D. The CDR3 covers 14 residues. Between the trimmed V and J ends, which lost 0 bases and 6 bases, there was a span of 6 bases. Germline lookup yields CDR1 MNHEY and CDR2 SVGAGI. CDR3 bases: TGTGCCAGCAGTTACTCCCCGCGTAATTCACCCCTCCACTTT. Residues: CASSYSPRNSPLHF.

This clonotype was seen repeatedly, ten times or more. J is TRBJ1-6 and V is TRBV4-3; TRBD1 is a possible D gene (5 bases). The CDR3 covers 15 residues. V was shortened by 1 base and J by 7 bases, with 11 bases between the two germline ends. CDR1 and CDR2 from the germline V gene are LGHNA and YSLEER. The CDR3 region has the DNA TGCGCCAGCAGCCAAGTTGGGGACCTCAATTCACCCCTCCACTTT. It encodes CASSQVGDLNSPLHF.

This clonotype was counted a few times. The rearrangement joins TRBV6-1 to TRBJ2-6; D might be TRBD2 (5 bases). CDR3 size: 12 residues. The germline CDR1 and CDR2 sequences are MNHNS and SASEGT. V was pared by 0 bases and J by 19 bases, with 13 bases between. DNA of the CDR3: TGTGCCAGCAGTGAAGCCGGAGGACCCTTAACTTTC. Translating gives CASSEAGGPLTF.

The chain carries TRBV9 and TRBJ2-5; D may be TRBD2 (5 bases). The germline CDR1 and CDR2 sequences are SGDLS and YYNGEE. Trimming removed 0 bases from V and 5 bases from J, with 11 bases in between. This CDR3 has 14 residues. CDR3 sequence: CASSVAGLAETQYF. The CDR3 region has the DNA TGTGCCAGCAGCGTAGCTGGTCTAGCTGAGACCCAGTACTTC.

The chain employs TRBV27 and TRBJ1-6; unclear D gene. CDR1 and CDR2 from the germline V gene are MNHEY and SMNVEV (reference sequence). With 3 bases removed from V and 6 bases from J, the gap between germline ends came to 12 bases. This CDR3 has 15 amino acids. The CDR3 is CASSLEGGSNSPLHF. The CDR3 nucleotides read TGTGCCAGCAGTTTGGAAGGAGGTTCTAATTCACCCCTCCACTTT.

The table lists this clonotype with many counts. This chain uses TRBV5-6 with TRBJ2-1; D unclear. Per germline, CDR1 SGHDT and CDR2 YYEEEE. The V and J ends lost 1 base and 6 bases respectively, with 14 bases between them. The CDR3 totals 15 residues. This CDR3 is CASSLSASSRNEQFF. CDR3 in DNA: TGTGCCAGCAGCTTGTCGGCTAGTAGCCGCAATGAGCAGTTCTTC.

This chain links TRBV7-9 with TRBJ2-1; D gene unclear. The CDR3 is 13 residues long. Trimming took 3 bases from V and 8 from J, leaving 11 bases between them. In germline, CDR1 is SEHNR, CDR2 FQNEAQ (reference sequence). This CDR3 reads CASSFGLSDEQFF. The CDR3 DNA reads as TGTGCCAGCAGCTTTGGCCTCTCTGATGAGCAGTTCTTC.

The CDR3 DNA sequence: TGTGCCAGCAGACCAGCGGGGGTAGAGACCCAGTACTTC. Residues: CASRPAGVETQYF. This sequence joins TRBV6-2 or TRBV6-3 and TRBJ2-5, with TRBD2 identical over 8 bases. CDR1 is MNHEY and CDR2 is SVGEGT in the germline V gene. This CDR3 is built from 13 residues. Trimming removed 6 bases from V and 4 bases from J; junction bases left unmatched: 4.